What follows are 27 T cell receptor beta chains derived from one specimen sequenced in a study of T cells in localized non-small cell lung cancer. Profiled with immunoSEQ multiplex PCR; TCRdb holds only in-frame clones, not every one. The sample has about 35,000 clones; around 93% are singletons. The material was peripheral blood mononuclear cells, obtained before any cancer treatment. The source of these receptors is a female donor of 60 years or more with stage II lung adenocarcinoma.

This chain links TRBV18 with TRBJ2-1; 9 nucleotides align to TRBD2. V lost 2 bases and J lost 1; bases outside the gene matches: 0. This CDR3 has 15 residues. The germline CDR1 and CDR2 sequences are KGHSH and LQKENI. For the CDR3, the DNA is TGTGCCAGCTCACCAACTAGCGGGTCCTACAATGAGCAGTTCTTC. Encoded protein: CASSPTSGSYNEQFF.

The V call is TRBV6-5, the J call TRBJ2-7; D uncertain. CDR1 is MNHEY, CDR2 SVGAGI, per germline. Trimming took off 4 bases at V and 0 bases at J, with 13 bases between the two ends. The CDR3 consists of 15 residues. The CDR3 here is CASSSPTLASYEQYF. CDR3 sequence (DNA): TGTGCCAGCAGTTCCCCGACCTTGGCCTCCTACGAGCAGTACTTC.

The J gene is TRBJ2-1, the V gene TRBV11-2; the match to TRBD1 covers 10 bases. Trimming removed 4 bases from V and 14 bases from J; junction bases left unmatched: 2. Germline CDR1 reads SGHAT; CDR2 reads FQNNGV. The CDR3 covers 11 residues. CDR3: CASSSGTGEFF. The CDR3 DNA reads TGTGCCAGCAGCTCCGGGACAGGGGAGTTCTTC.

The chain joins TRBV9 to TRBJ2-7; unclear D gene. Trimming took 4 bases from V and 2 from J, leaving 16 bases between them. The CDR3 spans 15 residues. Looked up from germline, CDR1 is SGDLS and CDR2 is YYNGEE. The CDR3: CASSRDKGSPYEQYF. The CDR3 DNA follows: TGTGCCAGCAGCCGTGATAAGGGCAGCCCCTACGAGCAGTACTTC.

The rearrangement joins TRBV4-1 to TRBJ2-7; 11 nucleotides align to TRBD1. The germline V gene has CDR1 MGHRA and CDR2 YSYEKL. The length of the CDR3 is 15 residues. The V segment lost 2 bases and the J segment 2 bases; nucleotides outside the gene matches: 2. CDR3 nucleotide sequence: TGCGCCAGCAGCCAATCGGGACAGGGGGCCTACGAGCAGTACTTC. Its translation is CASSQSGQGAYEQYF.

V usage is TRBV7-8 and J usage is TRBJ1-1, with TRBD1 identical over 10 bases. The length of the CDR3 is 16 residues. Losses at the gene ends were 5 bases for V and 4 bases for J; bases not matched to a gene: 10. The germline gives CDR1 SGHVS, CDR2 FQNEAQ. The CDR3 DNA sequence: TGTGCCAGCAGCGTCCGGGACAGGGGCCCCAGCACTGAAGCTTTCTTT. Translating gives CASSVRDRGPSTEAFF.

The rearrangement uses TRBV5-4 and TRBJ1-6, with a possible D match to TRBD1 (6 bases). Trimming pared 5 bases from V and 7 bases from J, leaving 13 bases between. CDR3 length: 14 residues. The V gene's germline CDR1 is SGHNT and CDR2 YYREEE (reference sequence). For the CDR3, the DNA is TGTGCCAGCAGGGAGACAGGATGGAATTCACCCCTCCACTTT. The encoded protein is CASRETGWNSPLHF.

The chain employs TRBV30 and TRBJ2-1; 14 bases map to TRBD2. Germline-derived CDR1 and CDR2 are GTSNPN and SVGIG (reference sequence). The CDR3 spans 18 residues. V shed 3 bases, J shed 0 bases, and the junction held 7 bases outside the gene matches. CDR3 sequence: CAWRQTSGRASSYNEQFF. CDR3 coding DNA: TGTGCCTGGAGGCAGACTAGCGGGAGGGCGAGCTCCTACAATGAGCAGTTCTTC.

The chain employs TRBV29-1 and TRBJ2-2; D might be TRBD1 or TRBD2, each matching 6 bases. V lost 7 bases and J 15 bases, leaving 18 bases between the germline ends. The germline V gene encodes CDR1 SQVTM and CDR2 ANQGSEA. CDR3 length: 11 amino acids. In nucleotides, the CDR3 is TGCAGCGGGTCGGTGAAAGGGGGGTTGTTTTTT. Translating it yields CSGSVKGGLFF.

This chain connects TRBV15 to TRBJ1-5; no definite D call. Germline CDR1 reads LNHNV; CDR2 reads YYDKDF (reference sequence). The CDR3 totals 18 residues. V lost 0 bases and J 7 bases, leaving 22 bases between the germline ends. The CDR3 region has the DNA TGTGCCACCAGCAGAGATTACGCCAATACCGGGATAGACCAGCCCCAGCATTTT. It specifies CATSRDYANTGIDQPQHF.

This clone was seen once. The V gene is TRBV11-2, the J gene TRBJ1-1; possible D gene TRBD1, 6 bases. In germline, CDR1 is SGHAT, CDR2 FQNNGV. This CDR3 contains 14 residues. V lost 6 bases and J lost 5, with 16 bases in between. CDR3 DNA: TGTGCCAGCAGACGAGGGGGGGTCCGAACTGAAGCTTTCTTT. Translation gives CASRRGGVRTEAFF. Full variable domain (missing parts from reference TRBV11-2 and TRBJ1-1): EAGVAQSPRYKIIEKRQSVAFWCNPISGHATLYWYQQILGQGPKLLIQFQNNGVVDDSQLPKDRFSAERLKGVDSTLKIQPAKLEDSAVYLCASRRGGVRTEAFFGQGTRLTVV.

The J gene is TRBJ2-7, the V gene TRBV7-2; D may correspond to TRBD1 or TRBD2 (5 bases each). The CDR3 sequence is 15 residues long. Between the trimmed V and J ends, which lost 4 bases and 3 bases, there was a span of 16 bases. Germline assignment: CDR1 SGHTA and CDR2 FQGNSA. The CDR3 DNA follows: TGTGCCAGCAGCTCGGGACCGCCTGAGAACTACGAGCAGTACTTC. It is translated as CASSSGPPENYEQYF.

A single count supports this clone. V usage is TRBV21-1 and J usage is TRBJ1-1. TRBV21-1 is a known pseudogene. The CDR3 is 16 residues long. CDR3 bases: TGTGCCAGCAGCAAACCCAGTAACACGAGCTCCCATGAAGCTTTCTTT. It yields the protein CASSKPSNTSSHEAFF.

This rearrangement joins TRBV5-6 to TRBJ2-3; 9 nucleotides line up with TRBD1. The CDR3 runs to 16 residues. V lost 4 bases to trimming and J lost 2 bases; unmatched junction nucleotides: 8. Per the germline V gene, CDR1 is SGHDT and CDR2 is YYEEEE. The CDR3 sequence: CASSVGGQGTTDTQYF. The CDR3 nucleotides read TGTGCCAGCAGCGTGGGAGGACAGGGGACCACAGATACGCAGTATTTT.

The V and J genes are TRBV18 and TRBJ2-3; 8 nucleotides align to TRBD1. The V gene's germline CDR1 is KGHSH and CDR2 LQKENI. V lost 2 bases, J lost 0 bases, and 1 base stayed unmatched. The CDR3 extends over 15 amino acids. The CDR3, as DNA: TGTGCCAGCTCACCAAACAGGGGGAGCACAGATACGCAGTATTTT. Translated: CASSPNRGSTDTQYF.

CDR3 region: CASSLAPEGANVLTF. The CDR3 nucleotides read TGTGCCAGCAGCTTGGCACCGGAGGGGGCCAACGTCCTGACTTTC. The V and J genes are TRBV5-8 and TRBJ2-6, with D hard to call. Germline V gives CDR1 SGHTS, CDR2 YDEGEE. Trimming took 0 bases from V and 4 from J, leaving 8 bases between them. The CDR3 extends over 15 amino acids.

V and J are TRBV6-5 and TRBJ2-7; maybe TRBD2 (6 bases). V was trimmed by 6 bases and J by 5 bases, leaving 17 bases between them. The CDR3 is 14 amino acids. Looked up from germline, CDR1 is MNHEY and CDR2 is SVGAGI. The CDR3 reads CASRAYRERNEQYF. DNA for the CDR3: TGTGCCAGCAGGGCTTATCGGGAGAGGAACGAGCAGTACTTC.

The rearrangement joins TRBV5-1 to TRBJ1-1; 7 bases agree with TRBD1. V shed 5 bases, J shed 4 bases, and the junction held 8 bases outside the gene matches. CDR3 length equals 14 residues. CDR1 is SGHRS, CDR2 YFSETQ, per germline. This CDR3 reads CASRSNRGGTEAFF. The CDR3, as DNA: TGCGCCAGCAGGTCAAACAGGGGCGGCACTGAAGCTTTCTTT.

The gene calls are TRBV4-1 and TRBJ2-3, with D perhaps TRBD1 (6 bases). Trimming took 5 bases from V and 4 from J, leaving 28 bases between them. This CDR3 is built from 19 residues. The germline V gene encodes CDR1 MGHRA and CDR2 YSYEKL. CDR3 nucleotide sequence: TGCGCCAGCAGCTCTAGTGTTTCACCGGGACACGGAATGGCAGATACGCAGTATTTT. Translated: CASSSSVSPGHGMADTQYF.

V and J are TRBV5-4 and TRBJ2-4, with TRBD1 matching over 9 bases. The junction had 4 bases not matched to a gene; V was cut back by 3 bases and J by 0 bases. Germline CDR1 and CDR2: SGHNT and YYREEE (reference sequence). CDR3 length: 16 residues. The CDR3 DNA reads TGTGCCAGCAGCTCCCGGACAGGGGAAGCCAAAAACATTCAGTACTTC. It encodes CASSSRTGEAKNIQYF.

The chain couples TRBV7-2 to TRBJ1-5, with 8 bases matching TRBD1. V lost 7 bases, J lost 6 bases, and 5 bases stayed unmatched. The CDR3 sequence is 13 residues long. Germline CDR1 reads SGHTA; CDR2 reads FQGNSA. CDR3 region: CASTRQGRQPQHF. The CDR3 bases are TGTGCCAGCACCAGACAGGGGCGTCAGCCCCAGCATTTT. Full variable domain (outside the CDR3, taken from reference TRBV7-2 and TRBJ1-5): GAGVSQSPSNKVTEKGKDVELRCDPISGHTALYWYRQSLGQGLEFLIYFQGNSAPDKSGLPSDRFSAERTGGSVSTLTIQRTQQEDSAVYLCASTRQGRQPQHFGDGTRLSIL.

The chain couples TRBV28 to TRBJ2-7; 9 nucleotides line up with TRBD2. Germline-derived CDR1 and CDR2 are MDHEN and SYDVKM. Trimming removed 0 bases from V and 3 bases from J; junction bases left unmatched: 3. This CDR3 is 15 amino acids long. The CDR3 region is CASSLWSSGNYEQYF. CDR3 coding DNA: TGTGCCAGCAGTTTATGGTCTAGCGGGAACTACGAGCAGTACTTC.

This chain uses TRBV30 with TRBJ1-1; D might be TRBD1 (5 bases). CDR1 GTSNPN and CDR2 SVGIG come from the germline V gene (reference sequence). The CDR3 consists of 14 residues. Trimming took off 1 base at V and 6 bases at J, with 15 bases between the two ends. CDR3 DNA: TGTGCCTGGAGTGGGGGGAGAAGGGAGGCTGAAGCTTTCTTT. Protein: CAWSGGRREAEAFF.

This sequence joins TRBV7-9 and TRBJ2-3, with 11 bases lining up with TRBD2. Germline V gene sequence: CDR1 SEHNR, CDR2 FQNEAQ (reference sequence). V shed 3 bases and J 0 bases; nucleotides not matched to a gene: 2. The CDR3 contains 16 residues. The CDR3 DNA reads TGTGCCAGCAGCTTCGGGACTAGCGGAAGCACAGATACGCAGTATTTT. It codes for CASSFGTSGSTDTQYF.

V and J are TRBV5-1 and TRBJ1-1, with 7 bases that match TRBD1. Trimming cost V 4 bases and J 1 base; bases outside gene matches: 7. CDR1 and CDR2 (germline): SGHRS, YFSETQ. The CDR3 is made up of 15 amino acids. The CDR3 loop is CASSLRQGGNTEAFF. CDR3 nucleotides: TGCGCCAGCAGCCTGAGACAGGGCGGGAACACTGAAGCTTTCTTT.

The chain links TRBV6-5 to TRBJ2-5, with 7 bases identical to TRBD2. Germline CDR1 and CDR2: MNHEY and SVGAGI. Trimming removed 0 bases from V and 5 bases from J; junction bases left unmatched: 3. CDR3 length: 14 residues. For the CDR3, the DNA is TGTGCCAGCAGTTACTCGGCGGGAGTCGAGACCCAGTACTTC. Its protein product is CASSYSAGVETQYF.

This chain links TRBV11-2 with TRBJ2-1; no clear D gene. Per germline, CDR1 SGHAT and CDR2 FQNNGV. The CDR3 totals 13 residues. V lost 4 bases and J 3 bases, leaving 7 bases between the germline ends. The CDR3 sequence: CASSSGRYNEQFF. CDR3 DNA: TGTGCCAGCAGCTCCGGACGCTACAATGAGCAGTTCTTC.